Listed below are T cell receptor beta chains from one sample, sequenced in a study of radiation and T cells in renal cell carcinoma. Profiling relied on immunoSEQ multiplex PCR, and the TCRdb table lists in-frame clones only, not all of them. The data contain about 140,000 clones, roughly 83% of them singletons. The specimen comprised blood, sampled from a patient whose treatment included radiotherapy and nephrectomy. Receptors originate from a woman aged 45-65 years with renal cell carcinoma. CDR3s include the opening cysteine and the closing phenylalanine or tryptophan. The D gene is left open where the match is weak. Size is omitted from some rows. Given values are once, few, many or a class for expanded clones.

v_gene	j_gene	d_gene	len	abundance	CDR3nt	CDR3aa
TRBV4-2	TRBJ1-4	-	18	few	TGTGCCAGCAGCCAAGTTTACGATCCAGCAGGACGGAATGAAAAACTGTTTTTT	CASSQVYDPAGRNEKLFF
TRBV4-2	TRBJ2-7	-	14	-	TGTGCCAGCAAACCTAGTCTAGGCGCCTACGAGCAGTACTTC	CASKPSLGAYEQYF
TRBV15	TRBJ2-3	-	15	-	TGTGCCACCAGCAGGAGAAGCTTCGGGACAGATACGCAGTATTTT	CATSRRSFGTDTQYF
TRBV7-9	TRBJ1-2	TRBD1	15	once	TGTGCCAGCAGCCACTCAGGGGGCAACAACTATGGCTACACCTTC	CASSHSGGNNYGYTF
TRBV9	TRBJ2-7	TRBD1	15	once	TGTGCCAGCAGCCAAGCGACAGGGAACGACTACGAGCAGTACTTC	CASSQATGNDYEQYF
TRBV6-1	TRBJ2-7	TRBD2	13	-	TGTGCCAGCAGTGAACTAGCGGGAGACGAGCAGTACTTC	CASSELAGDEQYF
TRBV7-2	TRBJ1-3	TRBD1	16	many	TGTGCCAGCAGCCCGGGGACAGGGCGGGGTGGAAACACCATATATTTT	CASSPGTGRGGNTIYF
TRBV7-9	TRBJ1-4	TRBD1	14	-	TGTGCCAGCAGCCGGGACAGCCCTAATGAAAAACTGTTTTTT	CASSRDSPNEKLFF
TRBV7-8	TRBJ1-1	-	13	-	TGTGCCAGCAGCTTAGGGGGAGTCACTGAAGCTTTCTTT	CASSLGGVTEAFF
TRBV5-6	TRBJ2-2	-	15	-	TGTGCCAGCAGCTTCGGCGGGACGCGAACCGGGGAGCTGTTTTTT	CASSFGGTRTGELFF
TRBV5-4	TRBJ1-1	-	15	-	TGTGCCAGCAGCTCCGGTGGGGGGGCGGACACTGAAGCTTTCTTT	CASSSGGGADTEAFF
TRBV7-9	TRBJ1-5	TRBD1	14	-	TGTGCCAGCAGCTTGGCAGGGGGACCCCAGCCCCAGCATTTT	CASSLAGGPQPQHF
TRBV28	TRBJ1-2	-	14	-	TGTGCCACCTTAGAAGGACACGTTAACTATGGCTACACCTTC	CATLEGHVNYGYTF
TRBV6-1	TRBJ1-1	-	12	-	TGTGCCAGCAGTCAGACGGACACTGAAGCTTTCTTT	CASSQTDTEAFF
TRBV5-1	TRBJ2-2	TRBD1	15	-	TGCGCCAGCAGCTTGGCAGGGACAGTAACCGGGGAGCTGTTTTTT	CASSLAGTVTGELFF
TRBV5-1	TRBJ2-5	-	13	-	TGCGCCAGCAGCTTACCAGCCCAGGAGACCCAGTACTTC	CASSLPAQETQYF
TRBV4-2	TRBJ1-3	-	15	-	TGTGCCAGCAGCCACCTAGGGGCACCGGGAAACACCATATATTTT	CASSHLGAPGNTIYF
TRBV6-5	TRBJ1-2	TRBD1	16	-	TGTGCCAGCAGTTATTCCACCACAGGGGGCGGTGGAGGCTACACCTTC	CASSYSTTGGGGGYTF
TRBV6-1	TRBJ2-7	-	14	-	TGTGCCAGCAGTACCCGGACGGCCAGTTACGAGCAGTACTTC	CASSTRTASYEQYF
TRBV30	TRBJ1-2	-	11	-	TGTGCCTGGAGCCCGGGGGATGGCTACACCTTC	CAWSPGDGYTF
TRBV29-1	TRBJ2-7	-	11	-	TGCAGCGTTGGCAGAGGGGGCGAGCAGTACTTC	CSVGRGGEQYF
TRBV5-1	TRBJ2-2	-	13	-	TGCGCCTCCCAGGCGGGGAACACCGGGGAGCTGTTTTTT	CASQAGNTGELFF
TRBV5-1	TRBJ1-1	-	15	-	TGCGCCAGCAGCTTGGCTCGGGTCGAGAACACTGAAGCTTTCTTT	CASSLARVENTEAFF
TRBV25-1	TRBJ1-4	-	17	once	TGTGCCAGCAGTGAATATTGGGGAGGTTCGACTAATGAAAAACTGTTTTTT	CASSEYWGGSTNEKLFF
TRBV7-9	TRBJ1-1	-	13	few	TGTGCCAGCAGCTTAGAGCCGGACACTGAAGCTTTCTTT	CASSLEPDTEAFF
TRBV9	TRBJ2-3	-	12	-	TGTGCCAGCAGCCGAAAGGAAGATACGCAGTATTTT	CASSRKEDTQYF
TRBV7-6	TRBJ1-6	-	16	-	TGTGCCAGCAGCTTGGTAGGGGGGAAGGGTAATTCACCCCTCCACTTT	CASSLVGGKGNSPLHF
TRBV9	TRBJ2-3	TRBD2	18	-	TGTGCCAGCAGCCCAGTCGGGACTAGCGGGAGGAGGATAGATACGCAGTATTTT	CASSPVGTSGRRIDTQYF
TRBV10-1	TRBJ1-1	-	13	once	TGCGCCAGCAGTGAGTCGATCGGCACTGAAGCTTTCTTT	CASSESIGTEAFF
TRBV5-1	TRBJ1-2	TRBD1	14	-	TGCGCCAGCAGCTTCCCTGGGGACAGCCATGGCTACACCTTC	CASSFPGDSHGYTF
TRBV4-3	TRBJ1-1	-	14	-	TGCGCCAGCAGCCACCAGGCCCTGGGCACTGAAGCTTTCTTT	CASSHQALGTEAFF
TRBV5-4	TRBJ2-7	TRBD2	15	-	TGTGCCAGCAGAAGGGATCTAGCGGGGGCCTACGAGCAGTACTTC	CASRRDLAGAYEQYF
TRBV2	TRBJ2-7	TRBD1	13	-	TGTGCCAGCAGTACAGGGGCAAAAGACGAGCAGTACTTC	CASSTGAKDEQYF
TRBV27	TRBJ1-5	-	15	-	TGTGCCAGCAGTTTATTGGGGGGAGGCAATCAGCCCCAGCATTTT	CASSLLGGGNQPQHF
TRBV6-5	TRBJ2-7	-	13	-	TGTGCCAGCAGTTACACCAGCTCCTACGAGCAGTACTTC	CASSYTSSYEQYF
TRBV10-3	TRBJ2-3	-	17	-	TGTGCCATCAGTGGCGGCGGCAACCCGATTTCGGTAGATACGCAGTATTTT	CAISGGGNPISVDTQYF
TRBV5-6	TRBJ2-5	TRBD2	15	-	TGTGCCAGCAGCCGGCGGCTAGCGGGAGCAGAGACCCAGTACTTC	CASSRRLAGAETQYF
TRBV5-1	TRBJ1-1	-	14	-	TGCGCCAGCAGTGAACAGTCAGCGGACACTGAAGCTTTCTTT	CASSEQSADTEAFF
TRBV30	TRBJ2-7	-	13	-	TGTGCCTGGAGTGTAACGTCTTCCTACGAGCAGTACTTC	CAWSVTSSYEQYF
TRBV19	TRBJ1-2	-	15	-	TGTGCCAGTAGTATAGGACCAGAAACTAACTATGGCTACACCTTC	CASSIGPETNYGYTF
TRBV5-4	TRBJ2-3	-	15	-	TGTGCCAGCAGCTTGGAGGGGGGTCCCACAGATACGCAGTATTTT	CASSLEGGPTDTQYF
TRBV10-1	TRBJ2-3	-	13	-	TGCGCCAGCAGTGAAGCCTTCACAGATACGCAGTATTTT	CASSEAFTDTQYF
TRBV7-2	TRBJ1-1	-	14	few	TGTGCCAGCAGCGCCTACGGTGAGAACACTGAAGCTTTCTTT	CASSAYGENTEAFF
TRBV6-6	TRBJ1-1	-	15	-	TGTGCCAGCAGTTACTGGGCAGCGGAGACCACTGAAGCTTTCTTT	CASSYWAAETTEAFF
TRBV30	TRBJ1-2	TRBD1	13	-	TGTGCCTGGAGTGGGCAGGGGGCTGGAGGCTACACCTTC	CAWSGQGAGGYTF
TRBV5-1	TRBJ2-7	TRBD2	13	-	TGCGCCAGCAGCGGCGGACTAGCGGGCGAGCAGTACTTC	CASSGGLAGEQYF
TRBV7-2	TRBJ2-5	TRBD1	14	-	TGTGCCAGCAGCCCAACCGGGACAGAAGAGACCCAGTACTTC	CASSPTGTEETQYF
TRBV11-2	TRBJ2-7	TRBD2	16	-	TGTGCCAGCAGCTTAGACGGCGGGGGGGCTCTCTACGAGCAGTACTTC	CASSLDGGGALYEQYF
TRBV5-4	TRBJ2-7	TRBD2	15	once	TGTGCCAGCAGCCCGACTAGCGGGTCTCCCTACGAGCAGTACTTC	CASSPTSGSPYEQYF
TRBV6-5	TRBJ1-2	-	12	-	TGTGCCAGCAGGCGATGGGACTATGGCTACACCTTC	CASRRWDYGYTF
TRBV6-6	TRBJ2-7	TRBD1	15	-	TGTGCCAGCAGTTACCCCGGCAGGGGGTCAAACGAGCAGTACTTC	CASSYPGRGSNEQYF
TRBV19	TRBJ2-7	-	13	-	TGTGCCAGTCGCGGAACAGTCAGCTACGAGCAGTACTTC	CASRGTVSYEQYF
TRBV4-1	TRBJ2-5	-	12	-	TGCGCCAGCAGCCAAAACAGGGAGACCCAGTACTTC	CASSQNRETQYF
TRBV9	TRBJ2-7	-	16	-	TGTGCCAGCAGCCCCCAAGGGTCTTATACGGCCTACGAGCAGTACTTC	CASSPQGSYTAYEQYF
TRBV28	TRBJ2-7	TRBD2	15	-	TGTGCCAGCAGTTTAGCAGGACTAGTAGAGAACGAGCAGTACTTC	CASSLAGLVENEQYF
TRBV5-4	TRBJ1-2	TRBD1	16	few	TGTGCCAGCAGCTTGGGGACAGGGGGCGGGAACTATGGCTACACCTTC	CASSLGTGGGNYGYTF
TRBV7-9	TRBJ2-1	TRBD2	19	-	TGTGCCAGCAGCTCACCACGGACTAGCGGGGGAAGCTCCTACAATGAGCAGTTCTTC	CASSSPRTSGGSSYNEQFF
TRBV7-8	TRBJ1-1	-	12	-	TGTGCCAGCAGCTCTTCCCGAACTGAAGCTTTCTTT	CASSSSRTEAFF
TRBV18	TRBJ2-1	-	15	once	TGTGCCAGCTCACCACCAAGCGGTTATACGGAGGAGCAGTTCTTC	CASSPPSGYTEEQFF
TRBV6-1	TRBJ2-7	TRBD1	14	-	TGTGCCAGCATGAGGGACAGGGCCACCTACGAGCAGTACTTC	CASMRDRATYEQYF